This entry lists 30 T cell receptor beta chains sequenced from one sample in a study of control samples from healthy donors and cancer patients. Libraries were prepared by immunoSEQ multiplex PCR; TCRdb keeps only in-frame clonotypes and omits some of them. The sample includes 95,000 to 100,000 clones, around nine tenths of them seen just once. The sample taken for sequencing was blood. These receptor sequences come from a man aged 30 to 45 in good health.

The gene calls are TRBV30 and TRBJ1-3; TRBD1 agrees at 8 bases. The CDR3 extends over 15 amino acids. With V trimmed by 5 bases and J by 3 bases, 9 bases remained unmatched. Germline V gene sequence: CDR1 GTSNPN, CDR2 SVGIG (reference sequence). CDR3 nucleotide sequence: TGTGCCTGGGGACAGGGTCTCATCAGTGGAAACACCATATATTTT. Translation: CAWGQGLISGNTIYF.

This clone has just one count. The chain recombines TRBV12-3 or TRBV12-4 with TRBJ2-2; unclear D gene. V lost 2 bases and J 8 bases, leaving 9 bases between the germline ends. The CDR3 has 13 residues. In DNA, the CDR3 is TGTGCCAGCAGTTTAAAGTGGCCAGGGGAGCTGTTTTTT. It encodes CASSLKWPGELFF.

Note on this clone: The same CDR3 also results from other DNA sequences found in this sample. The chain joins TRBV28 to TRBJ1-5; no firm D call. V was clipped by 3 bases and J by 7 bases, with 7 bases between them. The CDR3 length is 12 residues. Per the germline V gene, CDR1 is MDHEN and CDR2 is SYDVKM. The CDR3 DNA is TGTGCCAGCAGTTTGCGAAACCAGCCCCAGCATTTT. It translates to CASSLRNQPQHF.

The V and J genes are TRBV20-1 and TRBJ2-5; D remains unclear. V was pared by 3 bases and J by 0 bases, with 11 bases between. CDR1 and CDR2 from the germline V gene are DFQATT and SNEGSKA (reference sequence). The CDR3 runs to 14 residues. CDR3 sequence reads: CSASKLANQETQYF. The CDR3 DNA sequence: TGCAGTGCTAGTAAGTTGGCCAACCAAGAGACCCAGTACTTC.

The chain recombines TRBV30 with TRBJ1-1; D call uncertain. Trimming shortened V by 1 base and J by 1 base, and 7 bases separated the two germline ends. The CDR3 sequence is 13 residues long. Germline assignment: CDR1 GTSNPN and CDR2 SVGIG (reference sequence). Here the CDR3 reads CAWSGQSNTEAFF. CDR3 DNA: TGTGCCTGGAGTGGACAATCGAACACTGAAGCTTTCTTT.

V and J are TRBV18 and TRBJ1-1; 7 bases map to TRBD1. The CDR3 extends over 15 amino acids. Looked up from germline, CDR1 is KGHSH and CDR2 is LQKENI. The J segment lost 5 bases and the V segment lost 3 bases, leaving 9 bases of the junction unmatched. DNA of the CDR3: TGTGCCAGCTCACCTCAGCCAGGGGGAAGGACTGAAGCTTTCTTT. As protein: CASSPQPGGRTEAFF.

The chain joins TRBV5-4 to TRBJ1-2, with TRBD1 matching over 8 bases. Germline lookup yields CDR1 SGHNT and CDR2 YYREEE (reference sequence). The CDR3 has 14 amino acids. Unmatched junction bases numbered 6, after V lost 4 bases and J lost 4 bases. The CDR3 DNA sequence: TGTGCCAGCAGCGGCAGGGGGCGATTCTATGGCTACACCTTC. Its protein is CASSGRGRFYGYTF. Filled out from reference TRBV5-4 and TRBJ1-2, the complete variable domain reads ETGVTQSPTHLIKTRGQQVTLRCSSQSGHNTVSWYQQALGQGPQFIFQYYREEENGRGNFPPRFSGLQFPNYSSELNVNALELDDSALYLCASSGRGRFYGYTFGSGTRLTVV.

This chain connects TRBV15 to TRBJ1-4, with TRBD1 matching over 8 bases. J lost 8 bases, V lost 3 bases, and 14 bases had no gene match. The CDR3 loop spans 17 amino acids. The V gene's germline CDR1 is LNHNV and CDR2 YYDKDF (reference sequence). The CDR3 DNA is TGTGCCACCAGCAGGACCTTAGACAGGGGCGTTGGGGAAAAACTGTTTTTT. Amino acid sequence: CATSRTLDRGVGEKLFF.

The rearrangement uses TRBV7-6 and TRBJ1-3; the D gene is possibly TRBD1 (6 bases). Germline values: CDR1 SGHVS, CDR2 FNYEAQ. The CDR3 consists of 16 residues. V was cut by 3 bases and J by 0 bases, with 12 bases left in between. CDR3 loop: CASSLGHLNSGNTIYF. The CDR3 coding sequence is TGTGCCAGCAGCTTGGGACACTTAAACTCTGGAAACACCATATATTTT.

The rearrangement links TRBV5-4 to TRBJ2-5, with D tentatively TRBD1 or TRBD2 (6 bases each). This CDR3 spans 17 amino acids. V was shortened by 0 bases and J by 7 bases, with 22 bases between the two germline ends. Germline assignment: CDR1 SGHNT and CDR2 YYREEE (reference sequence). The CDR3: CASSLAPETGVGGTQYF. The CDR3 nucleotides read TGTGCCAGCAGCTTGGCCCCCGAGACAGGCGTGGGGGGGACCCAGTACTTC.

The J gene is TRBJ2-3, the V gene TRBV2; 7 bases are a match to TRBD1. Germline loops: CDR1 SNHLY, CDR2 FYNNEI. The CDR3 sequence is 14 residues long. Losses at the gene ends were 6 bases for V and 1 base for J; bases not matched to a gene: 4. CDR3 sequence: CASSWDSGTDTQYF. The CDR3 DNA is TGTGCCAGCAGCTGGGACAGCGGCACAGATACGCAGTATTTT.

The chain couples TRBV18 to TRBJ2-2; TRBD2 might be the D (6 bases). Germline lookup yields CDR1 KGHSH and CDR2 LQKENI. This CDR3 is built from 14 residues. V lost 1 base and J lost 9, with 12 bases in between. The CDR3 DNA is TGTGCCAGCTCACCACGGGGGGACGTCTGGGAGCTGTTTTTT. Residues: CASSPRGDVWELFF.

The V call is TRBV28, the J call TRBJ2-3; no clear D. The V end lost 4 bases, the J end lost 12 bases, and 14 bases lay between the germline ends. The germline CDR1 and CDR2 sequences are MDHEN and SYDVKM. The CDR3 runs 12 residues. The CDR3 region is CASSSLGRNQYF. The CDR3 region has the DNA TGTGCCAGCAGTTCTTTGGGCAGGAACCAGTATTTT.

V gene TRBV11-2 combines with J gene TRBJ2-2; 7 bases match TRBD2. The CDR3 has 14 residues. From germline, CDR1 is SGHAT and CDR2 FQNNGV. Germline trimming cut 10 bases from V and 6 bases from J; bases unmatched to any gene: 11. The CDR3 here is CAITGGSGSGELFF. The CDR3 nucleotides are TGTGCCATTACGGGCGGGAGTGGGTCCGGGGAGCTGTTTTTT.

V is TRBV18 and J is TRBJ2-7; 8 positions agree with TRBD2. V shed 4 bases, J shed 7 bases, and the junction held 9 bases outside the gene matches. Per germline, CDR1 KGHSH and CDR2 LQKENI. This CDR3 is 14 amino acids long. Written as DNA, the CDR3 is TGTGCCAGCTCACAAACGGGGGGGCCGTGGGAGCAGTACGTC. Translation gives CASSQTGGPWEQYV.

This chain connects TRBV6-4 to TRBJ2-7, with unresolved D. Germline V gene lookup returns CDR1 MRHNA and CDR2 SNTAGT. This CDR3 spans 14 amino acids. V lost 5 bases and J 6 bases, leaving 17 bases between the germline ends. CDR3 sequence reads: CASSFADDSGEQYF. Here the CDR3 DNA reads TGTGCCAGCAGTTTTGCGGACGACTCGGGCGAGCAGTACTTC.

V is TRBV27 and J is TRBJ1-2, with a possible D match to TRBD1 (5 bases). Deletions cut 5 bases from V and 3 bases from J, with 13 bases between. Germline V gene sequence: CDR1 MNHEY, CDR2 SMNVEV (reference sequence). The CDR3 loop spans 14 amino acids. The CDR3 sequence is CASSPGGDHYGYTF. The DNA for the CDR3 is TGTGCCAGCAGTCCCGGCGGGGACCACTATGGCTACACCTTC.

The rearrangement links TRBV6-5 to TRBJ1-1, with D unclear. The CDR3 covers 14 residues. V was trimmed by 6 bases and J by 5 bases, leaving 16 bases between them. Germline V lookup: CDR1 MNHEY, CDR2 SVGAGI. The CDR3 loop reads CASSSGRPATEAFF. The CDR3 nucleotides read TGTGCCAGCAGCTCAGGACGGCCGGCGACTGAAGCTTTCTTT.

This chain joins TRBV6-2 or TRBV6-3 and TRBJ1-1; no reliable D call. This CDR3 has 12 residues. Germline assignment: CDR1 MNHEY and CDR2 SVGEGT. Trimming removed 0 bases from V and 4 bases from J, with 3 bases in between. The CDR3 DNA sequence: TGTGCCAGCAGTTACTCCTTCACTGAAGCTTTCTTT. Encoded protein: CASSYSFTEAFF.

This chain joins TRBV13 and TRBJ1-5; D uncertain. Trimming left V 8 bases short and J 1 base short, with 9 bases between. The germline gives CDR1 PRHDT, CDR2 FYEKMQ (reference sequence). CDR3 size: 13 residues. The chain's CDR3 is CASSRESNQPQHF. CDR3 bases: TGTGCCAGCTCAAGGGAGAGCAATCAGCCCCAGCATTTT.

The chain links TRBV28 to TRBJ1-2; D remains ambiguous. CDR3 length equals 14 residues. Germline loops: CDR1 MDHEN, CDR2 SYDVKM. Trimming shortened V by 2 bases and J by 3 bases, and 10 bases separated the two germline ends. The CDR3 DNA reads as TGTGCCAGCAGTTTACGGCAGAACCACTATGGCTACACCTTC. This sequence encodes CASSLRQNHYGYTF.

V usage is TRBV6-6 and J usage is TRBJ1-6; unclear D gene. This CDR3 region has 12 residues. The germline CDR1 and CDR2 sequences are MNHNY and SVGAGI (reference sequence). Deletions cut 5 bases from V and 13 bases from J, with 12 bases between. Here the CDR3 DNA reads TGTGCCAGCAGTGCCTTGAGTGCCCCCCTCCACTTT. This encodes CASSALSAPLHF.

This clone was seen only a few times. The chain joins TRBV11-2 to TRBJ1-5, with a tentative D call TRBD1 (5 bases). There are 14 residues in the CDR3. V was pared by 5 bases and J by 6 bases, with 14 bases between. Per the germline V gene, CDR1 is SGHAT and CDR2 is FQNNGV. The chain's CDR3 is CASSPQGAGQPQHF. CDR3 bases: TGTGCCAGCAGCCCCCAAGGGGCCGGTCAGCCCCAGCATTTT. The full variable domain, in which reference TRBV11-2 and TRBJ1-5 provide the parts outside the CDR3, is EAGVAQSPRYKIIEKRQSVAFWCNPISGHATLYWYQQILGQGPKLLIQFQNNGVVDDSQLPKDRFSAERLKGVDSTLKIQPAKLEDSAVYLCASSPQGAGQPQHFGDGTRLSIL.

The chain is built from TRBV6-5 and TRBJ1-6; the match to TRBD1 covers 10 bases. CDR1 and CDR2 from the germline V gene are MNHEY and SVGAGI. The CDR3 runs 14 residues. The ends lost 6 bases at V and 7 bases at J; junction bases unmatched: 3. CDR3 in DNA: TGTGCCAGCAGCAGGGGACAGGGGAATTCACCCCTCCACTTT. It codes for CASSRGQGNSPLHF.

This CDR3 reads CASSSWTENTEAFF. The DNA for the CDR3 is TGTGCCAGTAGTAGCTGGACGGAGAACACTGAAGCTTTCTTT. The chain carries TRBV19 and TRBJ1-1; no reliable D call. The CDR3 runs to 14 residues. Germline CDR1 is LNHDA and CDR2 is SQIVND (reference sequence). V dropped 4 bases and J dropped 1 base, with 10 bases sitting between them.

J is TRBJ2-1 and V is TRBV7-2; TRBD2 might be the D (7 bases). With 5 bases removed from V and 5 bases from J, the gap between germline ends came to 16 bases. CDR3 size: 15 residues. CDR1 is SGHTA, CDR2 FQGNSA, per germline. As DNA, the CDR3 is TGTGCCAGCAGCAGAGGGGGGGTGGCGGACAATGAGCAGTTCTTC. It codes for CASSRGGVADNEQFF.

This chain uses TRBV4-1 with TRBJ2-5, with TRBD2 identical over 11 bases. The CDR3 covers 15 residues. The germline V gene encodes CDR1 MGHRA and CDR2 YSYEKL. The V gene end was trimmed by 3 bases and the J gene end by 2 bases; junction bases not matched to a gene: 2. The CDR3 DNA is TGCGCCAGCAGCCAGGGACTAGCGGCGCAAGAGACCCAGTACTTC. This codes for CASSQGLAAQETQYF.

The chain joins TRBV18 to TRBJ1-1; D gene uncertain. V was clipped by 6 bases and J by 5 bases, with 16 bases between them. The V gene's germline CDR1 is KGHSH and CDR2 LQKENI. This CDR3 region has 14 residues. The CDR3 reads CASSPGGARTEAFF. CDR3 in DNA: TGTGCCAGCTCGCCAGGAGGCGCGCGGACTGAAGCTTTCTTT.

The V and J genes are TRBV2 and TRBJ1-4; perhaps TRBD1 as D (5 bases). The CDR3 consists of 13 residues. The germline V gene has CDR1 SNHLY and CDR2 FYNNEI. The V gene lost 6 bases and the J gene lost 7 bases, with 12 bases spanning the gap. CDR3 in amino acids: CASRGRVGEKLFF. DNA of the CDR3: TGTGCCAGCAGAGGCAGGGTGGGTGAAAAACTGTTTTTT. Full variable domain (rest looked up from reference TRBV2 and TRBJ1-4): EPEVTQTPSHQVTQMGQEVILRCVPISNHLYFYWYRQILGQKVEFLVSFYNNEISEKSEIFDDQFSVERPDGSNFTLKIRSTKLEDSAMYFCASRGRVGEKLFFGSGTQLSVL.

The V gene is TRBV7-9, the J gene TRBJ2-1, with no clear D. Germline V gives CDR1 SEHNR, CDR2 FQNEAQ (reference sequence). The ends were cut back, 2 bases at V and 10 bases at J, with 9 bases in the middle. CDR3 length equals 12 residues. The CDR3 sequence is CASSLRYYEQFF. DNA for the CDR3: TGTGCCAGCAGCTTAAGGTATTACGAGCAGTTCTTC. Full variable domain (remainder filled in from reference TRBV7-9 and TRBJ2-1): DTGVSQNPRHKITKRGQNVTFRCDPISEHNRLYWYRQTLGQGPEFLTYFQNEAQLEKSRLLSDRFSAERPKGSFSTLEIQRTEQGDSAMYLCASSLRYYEQFFGPGTRLTVL.